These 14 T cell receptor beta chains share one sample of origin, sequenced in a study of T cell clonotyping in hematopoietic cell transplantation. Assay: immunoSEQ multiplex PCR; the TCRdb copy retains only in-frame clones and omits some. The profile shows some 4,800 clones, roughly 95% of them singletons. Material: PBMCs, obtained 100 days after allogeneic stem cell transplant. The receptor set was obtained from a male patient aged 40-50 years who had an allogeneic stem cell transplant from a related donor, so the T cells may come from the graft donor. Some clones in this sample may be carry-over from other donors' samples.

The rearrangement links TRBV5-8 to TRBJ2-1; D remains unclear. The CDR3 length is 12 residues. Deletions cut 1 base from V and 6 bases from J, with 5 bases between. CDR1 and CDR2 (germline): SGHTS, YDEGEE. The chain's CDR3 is CASSLNSNEQFF. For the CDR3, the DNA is TGTGCCAGCAGCTTGAATTCCAATGAGCAGTTCTTC.

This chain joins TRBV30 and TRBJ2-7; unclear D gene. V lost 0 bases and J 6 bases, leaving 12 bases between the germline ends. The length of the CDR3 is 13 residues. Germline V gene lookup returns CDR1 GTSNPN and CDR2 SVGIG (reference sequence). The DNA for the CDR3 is TGTGCCTGGAGTGTACGGGCCAAGGGCGAGCAGTACTTC. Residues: CAWSVRAKGEQYF.

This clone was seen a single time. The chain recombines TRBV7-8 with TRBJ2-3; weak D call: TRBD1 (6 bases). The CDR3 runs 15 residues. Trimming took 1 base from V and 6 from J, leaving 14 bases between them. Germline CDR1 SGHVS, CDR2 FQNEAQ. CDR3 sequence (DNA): TGTGCCAGCAGCTTAGGGAACAGGGACGTCGATACGCAGTATTTT. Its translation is CASSLGNRDVDTQYF.

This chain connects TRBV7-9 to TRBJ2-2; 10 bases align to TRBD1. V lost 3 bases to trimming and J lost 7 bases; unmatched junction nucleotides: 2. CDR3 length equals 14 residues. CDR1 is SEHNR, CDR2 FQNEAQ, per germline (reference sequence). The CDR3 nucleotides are TGTGCCAGCAGCTTCGGACAGGGGGTCGGGGAGCTGTTTTTT. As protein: CASSFGQGVGELFF.

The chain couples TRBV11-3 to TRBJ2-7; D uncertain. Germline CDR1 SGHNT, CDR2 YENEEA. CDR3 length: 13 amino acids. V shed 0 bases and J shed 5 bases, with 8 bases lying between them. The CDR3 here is CASSLDRSDEQYF. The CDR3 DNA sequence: TGTGCCAGCAGCTTAGATCGAAGCGACGAGCAGTACTTC.

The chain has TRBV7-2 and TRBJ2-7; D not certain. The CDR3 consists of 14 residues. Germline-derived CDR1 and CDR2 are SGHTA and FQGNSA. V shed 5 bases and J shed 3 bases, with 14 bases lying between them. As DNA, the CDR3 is TGTGCCAGCAGCCTTCAGCCAGGAGTCTACGAGCAGTACTTC. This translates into CASSLQPGVYEQYF.

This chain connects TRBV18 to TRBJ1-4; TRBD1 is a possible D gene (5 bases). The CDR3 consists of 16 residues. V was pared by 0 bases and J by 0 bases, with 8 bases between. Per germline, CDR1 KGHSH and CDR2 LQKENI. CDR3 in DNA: TGTGCCAGCTCACCACCAAGACAGCCAACTAATGAAAAACTGTTTTTT. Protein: CASSPPRQPTNEKLFF.

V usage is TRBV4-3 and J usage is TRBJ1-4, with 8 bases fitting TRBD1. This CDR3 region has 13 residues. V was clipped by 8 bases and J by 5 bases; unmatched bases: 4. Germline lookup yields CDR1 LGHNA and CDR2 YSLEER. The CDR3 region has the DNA TGCGCCAGCGGGAGGGACAGGAATGAAAAACTGTTTTTT. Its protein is CASGRDRNEKLFF.

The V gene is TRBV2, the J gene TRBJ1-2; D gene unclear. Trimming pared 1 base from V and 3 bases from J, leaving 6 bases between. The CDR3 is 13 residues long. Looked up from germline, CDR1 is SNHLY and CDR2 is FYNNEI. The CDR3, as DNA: TGTGCCAGCAGTGAAGGAGGGTACTATGGCTACACCTTC. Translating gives CASSEGGYYGYTF. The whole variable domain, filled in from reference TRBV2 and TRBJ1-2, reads EPEVTQTPSHQVTQMGQEVILRCVPISNHLYFYWYRQILGQKVEFLVSFYNNEISEKSEIFDDQFSVERPDGSNFTLKIRSTKLEDSAMYFCASSEGGYYGYTFGSGTRLTVV.

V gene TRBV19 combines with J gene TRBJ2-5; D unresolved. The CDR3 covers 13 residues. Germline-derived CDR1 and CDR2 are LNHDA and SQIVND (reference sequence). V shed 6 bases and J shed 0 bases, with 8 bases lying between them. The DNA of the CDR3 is TGTGCCAGTAGATCCTCGCACCAAGAGACCCAGTACTTC. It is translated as CASRSSHQETQYF.

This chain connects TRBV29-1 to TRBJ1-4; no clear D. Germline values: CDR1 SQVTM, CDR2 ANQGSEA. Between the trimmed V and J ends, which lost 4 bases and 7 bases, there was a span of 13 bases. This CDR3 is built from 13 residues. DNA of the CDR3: TGCAGCGTTGTCCAGGCTCGAGGTGAAAAACTGTTTTTT. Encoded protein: CSVVQARGEKLFF.

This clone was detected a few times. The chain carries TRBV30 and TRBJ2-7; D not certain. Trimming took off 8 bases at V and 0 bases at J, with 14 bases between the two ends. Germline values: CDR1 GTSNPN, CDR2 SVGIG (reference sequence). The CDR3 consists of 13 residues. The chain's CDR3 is CAADGELSYEQYF. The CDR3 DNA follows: TGTGCCGCGGACGGTGAGCTCTCCTACGAGCAGTACTTC.

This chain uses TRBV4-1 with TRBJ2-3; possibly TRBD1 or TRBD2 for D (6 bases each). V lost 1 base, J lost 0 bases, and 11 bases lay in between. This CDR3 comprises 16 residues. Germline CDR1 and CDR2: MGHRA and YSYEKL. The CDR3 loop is CASSQGPGASTDTQYF. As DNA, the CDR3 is TGCGCCAGCAGCCAAGGACCGGGGGCGAGCACAGATACGCAGTATTTT.

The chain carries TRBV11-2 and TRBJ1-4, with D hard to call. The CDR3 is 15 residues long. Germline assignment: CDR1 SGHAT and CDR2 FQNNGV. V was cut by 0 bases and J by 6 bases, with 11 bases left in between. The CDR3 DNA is TGTGCCAGCAGCTTAGAAGCCGGAGGCGATGAAAAACTGTTTTTT. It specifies CASSLEAGGDEKLFF.